This TCR beta chain was retrieved from a study of cytomegalovirus exposure and HLA in healthy donors (dated by TCRdb to the late 2010s). In the study overall: An earlier analysis of roughly 610 of the donors reported about 260 Gb of sequence data and 95 million to 120 million unique TCR beta sequences obtained from 180 million or so T cells. In addition to the first cohort of approximately 670 subjects, a separate validation cohort of approximately 130 different subjects was used. In a later genetic analysis, genome-wide SNP genotypes for about 55% of the 666 donors were used, and that subset was treated as a discovery cohort. An earlier analysis of 587 of the donors applied high-throughput TCR beta sequencing to assess whether each TCR beta V gene segment acted as functional or pseudogenic. Alongside the repertoire data, information on donor age, sex, ethnicity and CMV serostatus was compiled. The number of donors typed differed by locus, with roughly 620-630 for A, B, C, DRB1 and DQB1, around 500 for DQA1, under 610 for DPA1, and around 450 for DPB1. HLA typing included class I and class II loci at four-digit resolution. All discovery cohort repertoires had been generated on a single sequencing platform. The later analysis used no new phenotypic data to find candidate immune exposures, relying instead on TCR beta sequences and their occurrence across donors. Among several hundred genotyped donors of the cohort, an average of approximately 240,000 unique TCR beta nucleotide sequences was sequenced per donor, of which about 20% were non-productive. In a later analysis, previously published TCR beta repertoires from roughly 710 donors were re-analyzed and high-resolution HLA genotyping was added so that TCR occurrence patterns could be studied. The study aimed to test whether cataloging public T cell receptors could reveal signatures of past pathogen exposure. Of the roughly 410 genotyped donors, less than 90% were placed in the genetic ancestry cluster associated with self-reported Caucasian donors. Roughly 5 DR-DQ haplotypes were handled as single units for association and clustering, since linkage in the cohort was strong. Roughly 300 gigabases of sequencing data and approximately 91 million unique TCR sequences made up an early release that covered nearly 650 HLA-typed donors. To predict cytomegalovirus infection status, the study brought together high-throughput TCR immunosequencing, statistical association of individual TCRs with disease status, and machine learning. The T cell repertoires of under 700 subjects were profiled by immunosequencing and related to cytomegalovirus serostatus.

The junction shows trimming of 4 bases on V and 5 bases on J, plus 13 bases between the germline ends. CDR1 and CDR2, per the germline V gene, are SGHDT and YYEEEE. Measured from the cysteine to the phenylalanine, the CDR3 is 14 residues long. Only the CDR3 DNA stays, 42 bases, in frame from base 1. In total, 600 or so healthy bone marrow donors made up the cohort. At the time of sampling, every cohort member was nominally healthy, though immune exposures that went unrecorded were likely present. The donor tested CMV seropositive, placing the donor among the approximately 290 seropositive members of the cohort. A peripheral blood sample was collected from each donor, and TCR beta sequencing was performed on peripheral blood mononuclear cells. The Qiagen DNeasy Blood Extraction Kit was used to extract genomic DNA from the blood cell samples. Summary of the overall study and its limitations: Most TCR sequences were observed very rarely across donors, whereas some public TCRs were present in many individuals. A cluster of highly shared sequence variants was judged likely to represent a technical artifact of the sequencing pipeline. A later analysis associated about 17,000 TCR beta sequences with specific HLA alleles at a false discovery rate of 0.05. In an earlier analysis of some 550 of the donors, most TCR beta V segments were observed in productive rearrangements about 87% or about 30% of the time, broadly matching IMGT annotations. Correlated functional status among segregating V segments might reflect linkage disequilibrium, but an unknown experimental factor could not be ruled out. Because counts were too low, under 20 rarely observed V segments, including chromosome 9 orphons, were left out of the earlier analysis of about 620 of the donors. The study gave a list of around 170 TCR beta chains associated with cytomegalovirus. Strong co-occurrence of HLA alleles, especially DR and DQ, made assigning TCR associations to individual alleles difficult. An association between a missense DCLRE1C variant and V-gene and J-gene trimming of TCR beta chains was found in a later genetic analysis and replicated in an independent cohort. The classifier was reported to diagnose cytomegalovirus status with high specificity and sensitivity in both the original cohort and the validation cohort. Because the 87-base-pair reads could not distinguish some IMGT-functional V segments, including TRBV6-2 and TRBV6-3, those segments were excluded. In this cohort, only TCR beta chains were sequenced, and detectable features were limited by the absence of alpha or paired-chain data. Compared with equally common non-associated chains, HLA-associated TCR beta chains in a later analysis were more clonally expanded and had lower generation probabilities. In a later analysis, several top co-occurrence clusters were reported to appear linked to parvovirus B19, influenza, CMV and Epstein-Barr virus. Compared with the approximately 710-donor mean, donors in an Asian-associated ancestry cluster had fewer N-insertions in productive TCRs, according to a later genetic analysis. A further reported finding was that TCR beta sequences accurately predicted the HLA-A and HLA-B alleles for most subjects in the first cohort. Most CMV-associated TCR beta chains appeared to be HLA-restricted in a later analysis, and the HLA associations seemed to be driven largely by CMV exposure. A few of the identified cytomegalovirus-associated TCR beta chains were confirmed in vitro to be specific for cytomegalovirus antigens. According to the authors, the approach could potentially be generalized to other disease states and immunological phenotypes. According to a later analysis, TCR association rates differed among HLA loci, with DRB1 alleles showing the most associated TCRs and HLA-C alleles showing the fewest. Roughly uniform sequencing depth across donors was assumed in presence/absence analyses, although this assumption may not hold. Because HLA typing was unavailable for some donors at each locus, only the typed subset was used in association tests. Immune exposure information for the cohort was limited to CMV serostatus.

Library construction relied on the immunoSEQ multiplex PCR assay. The multiplex PCR relied on a mix of 60 forward primers for TCR Vbeta segments and 13 reverse primers for TCR Jbeta segments. The CDR3 region of rearranged TCR beta genes was amplified from genomic DNA by a multiplex PCR assay. Amplified TCR beta libraries were sequenced as 87-base-pair reads on the Illumina HiSeq System. The study's own analysis went as follows. A later analysis tallied around 80 million unique TCR beta chains across the 640 or so repertoires, and around 12 million of those chains were shared by two or more donors. A nearest-neighbor algorithm error-corrected the raw reads and collapsed the reads into unique sequences, merging closely related sequences to remove PCR and sequencing errors. CDR3 sequences were aligned to IMGT reference sequences to assign V, D and J gene segments. For a sequence to be retained, at least a six-nucleotide match to both a V gene segment and a J gene segment was required. Rearrangements were classified as productive when the CDR3 lacked stop codons and remained in frame with V and J, and all other rearrangements were classified as non-productive. Following IMGT convention, CDR3 was defined as the stretch from the second conserved V-encoded cysteine to the conserved J-encoded phenylalanine. The earlier analysis of 500 to 600 of the donors excluded sequences that lacked an unambiguous match to a single V gene segment. An earlier analysis of several hundred of the donors called V segments functional above 56.7% productive rearrangements and segregating when the between-donor standard deviation exceeded 5%. A statistical classification framework was developed to diagnose cytomegalovirus status using the catalog of TCR beta chain sequences. In a later analysis, V and J genes were assigned by comparing TCR nucleotide sequences against IMGT/GENE-DB human TR gene sequences. In a later analysis, CDR3 sequences and most-parsimonious VDJ recombination scenarios were assigned using the TCRdist pipeline. A later analysis defined each TCR beta chain by its CDR3 amino acid sequence plus V-gene family, and excluded reads lacking a unique V-gene family. As a way to deal with suspected cross-contamination and a sequencing artifact, a later analysis dropped 450 to 700 nucleotide sequences that were highly shared and had low generation probability. For each public chain, a later analysis derived a clonal expansion index from normalized ranks of inferred template counts within each repertoire. In a later analysis, generation probabilities were computed using a VDJ recombination model fitted to out-of-frame rearrangements, and the results were checked against IGoR. A later analysis scored TCR-TCR, TCR-HLA and TCR-CMV co-occurrence with hypergeometric tests, applying a repertoire-size bias correction to TCR pairs. False discovery rates were estimated in a later analysis by permuting HLA or CMV assignments 20 times. In a later analysis, co-occurring TCRs were grouped with DBSCAN, and TCRdist sequence similarity was added when clustering was performed within HLA-allele-positive subsets. For co-occurrence clustering, repertoires with fewer than 30,000 or more than 120,000 public chains were excluded, along with four or five repertoires with anomalous nucleotide sharing. As stored in TCRdb, this immuneACCESS dataset retains in-frame rearrangements with V and J assigned. A fraction of the clones does not appear; measured against another copy, unresolved V genes explain less than half of the discrepancy, and the remainder lacks a known reason. That table furnishes V, J and clone size, whereas the DNA furnished D and trimming. The sample contains 150,000 to 200,000 clones, 81% of them found a single time. The ten most abundant clones make up roughly 3.6% of the sample.

The sample holds a few counts of this clone. There is no known antigen for this receptor. One base away there is no much larger clone; base qualities are not given. This receptor was obtained from a middle-aged man in good health and CMV-seropositive. The sequencing input was PBMCs. The chain couples TRBV5-6 to TRBJ1-5, with TRBD1 as a weak D call on 6 bases. The sequence in DNA is TGTGCCAGCAGCCGTCTGGACAGAGATCAGCCCCAGCATTTT. Its coded protein is CASSRLDRDQPQHF.